This is a list of T cell receptor beta chains from one sample in a study of T cells after yellow fever vaccination. TCRdb independently ran MiXCR on the 5' RACE reads; one entry per CDR3 protein. The repertoire holds fewer than 350,000 distinct CDR3 sequences, with around 4.4% as singletons. Source: PBMCs, taken 15 days after the yellow fever booster vaccination. The receptors were gathered from a man aged 18 to 30 who received the YFV17D yellow fever vaccine. Both conserved end residues are part of each CDR3. A D gene is named only where the DNA matches it firmly. The size field is filled for only some rows; it gives once, few, many or a size class.

CDR3 protein: CASSYSQGVKETQYF; clone size: many; D gene: TRBD1; V gene: TRBV6-6
CDR3 protein: CASSYSTRHGTDYEQYF; clone size: many; D gene: NA; V gene: TRBV6-2/TRBV6-3
CDR3 protein: CSARVVGPVLGYTF; clone size: many; D gene: NA; V gene: TRBV20-1
CDR3 protein: CASSPLQGSSSEQYF; clone size: few; D gene: NA; V gene: TRBV18
CDR3 protein: CAISRQEDQPQHF; clone size: many; D gene: NA; V gene: TRBV10-3
CDR3 protein: CASSPRGQGSGANVLTF; clone size: NA; D gene: NA; V gene: TRBV7-8
CDR3 protein: CASSPRGLVFYGYTF; clone size: many; D gene: NA; V gene: TRBV27
CDR3 protein: CASSLEPSVSDTEAFF; clone size: NA; D gene: NA; V gene: TRBV7-8
CDR3 protein: CASNHLTGDGLREQFF; clone size: few; D gene: TRBD1; V gene: TRBV12-3/TRBV12-4
CDR3 protein: CASSLPGVEQYF; clone size: many; D gene: NA; V gene: TRBV5-1
CDR3 protein: CAWSPLAGANEQFF; clone size: many; D gene: TRBD2; V gene: TRBV30
CDR3 protein: CASSLGDGYTF; clone size: many; D gene: NA; V gene: TRBV7-9
CDR3 protein: CASSAGLGYQETQYF; clone size: few; D gene: NA; V gene: TRBV2
CDR3 protein: CAISGDAVGTNEKLFF; clone size: many; D gene: NA; V gene: TRBV10-3
CDR3 protein: CSARSFGLEQFF; clone size: many; D gene: NA; V gene: TRBV20-1
CDR3 protein: CSAEEWGEQYF; clone size: many; D gene: NA; V gene: TRBV29-1
CDR3 protein: CASSLLFVGGPYEQYF; clone size: many; D gene: NA; V gene: TRBV7-2
CDR3 protein: CASAWGGAVDEQFF; clone size: many; D gene: TRBD2; V gene: TRBV7-6
CDR3 protein: CASSPPGMNTEAFF; clone size: few; D gene: NA; V gene: TRBV28
CDR3 protein: CASSPAPDTQYF; clone size: NA; D gene: NA; V gene: TRBV18
CDR3 protein: CASSLAGGSGADTQYF; clone size: NA; D gene: TRBD2; V gene: TRBV7-6
CDR3 protein: CASSSGFGETQYF; clone size: many; D gene: NA; V gene: TRBV7-3
CDR3 protein: CASSLRARGTGELFF; clone size: many; D gene: NA; V gene: TRBV12-3/TRBV12-4
CDR3 protein: CASSHARLAGGPADTQYF; clone size: many; D gene: TRBD2; V gene: TRBV4-3
CDR3 protein: CASSWASGGPVKGSYNEQFF; clone size: many; D gene: TRBD2; V gene: TRBV6-5
CDR3 protein: CAASPRGQQNNEQFF; clone size: few; D gene: TRBD1; V gene: TRBV7-9
CDR3 protein: CSARRAVHEKLFF; clone size: few; D gene: NA; V gene: TRBV20-1
CDR3 protein: CASSQRGGAEQPQHF; clone size: NA; D gene: NA; V gene: TRBV7-9
CDR3 protein: CSASGHHSYNEQFF; clone size: few; D gene: NA; V gene: TRBV20-1
CDR3 protein: CASSQRRGRNYNEQFF; clone size: many; D gene: NA; V gene: TRBV4-2
CDR3 protein: CASSVSGQGDIQYF; clone size: many; D gene: TRBD1; V gene: TRBV7-2
CDR3 protein: CASSLVGRPGTDTQYF; clone size: many; D gene: NA; V gene: TRBV5-1
CDR3 protein: CSARDQPGDYGYTF; clone size: few; D gene: NA; V gene: TRBV20-1
CDR3 protein: CASSPQPSPGELFF; clone size: many; D gene: NA; V gene: TRBV5-1
CDR3 protein: CASRQVDEAFF; clone size: many; D gene: NA; V gene: TRBV6-6
CDR3 protein: CASALGGAAGELFF; clone size: NA; D gene: NA; V gene: TRBV12-3/TRBV12-4
CDR3 protein: CASSLIGTGNSPLHF; clone size: many; D gene: NA; V gene: TRBV27
CDR3 protein: CASSIDARINTEAFF; clone size: NA; D gene: NA; V gene: TRBV19
CDR3 protein: CASSLSFYNSPLHF; clone size: few; D gene: NA; V gene: TRBV6-5
CDR3 protein: CSARGGTGGAFYFYNSPLHF; clone size: few; D gene: TRBD1; V gene: TRBV20-1
CDR3 protein: CASSSTFAGELFF; clone size: many; D gene: NA; V gene: TRBV5-1
CDR3 protein: CASSQDRYSSSYNEQFF; clone size: once; D gene: NA; V gene: TRBV4-3
CDR3 protein: CASSPRGNGYTF; clone size: many; D gene: NA; V gene: TRBV7-2
CDR3 protein: CASSFSSQGADGYTF; clone size: few; D gene: TRBD1; V gene: TRBV5-1
CDR3 protein: CSVERVRGNEQFF; clone size: many; D gene: NA; V gene: TRBV29-1
CDR3 protein: CASQTSARETQYF; clone size: many; D gene: TRBD2; V gene: TRBV14